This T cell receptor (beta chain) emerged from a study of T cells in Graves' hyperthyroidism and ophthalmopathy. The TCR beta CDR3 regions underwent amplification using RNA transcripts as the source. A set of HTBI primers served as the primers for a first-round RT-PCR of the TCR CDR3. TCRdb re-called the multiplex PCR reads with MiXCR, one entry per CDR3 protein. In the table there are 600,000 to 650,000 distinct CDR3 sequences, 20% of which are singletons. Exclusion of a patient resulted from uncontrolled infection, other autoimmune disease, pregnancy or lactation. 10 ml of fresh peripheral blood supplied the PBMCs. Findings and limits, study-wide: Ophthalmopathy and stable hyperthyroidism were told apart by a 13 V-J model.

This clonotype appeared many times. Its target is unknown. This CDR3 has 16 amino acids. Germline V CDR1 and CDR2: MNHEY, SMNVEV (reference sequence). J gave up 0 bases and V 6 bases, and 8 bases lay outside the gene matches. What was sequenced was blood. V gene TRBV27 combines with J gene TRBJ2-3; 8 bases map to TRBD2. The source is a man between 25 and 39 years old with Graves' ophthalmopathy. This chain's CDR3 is CASSLSGRGSTDTQYF. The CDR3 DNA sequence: TGTGCCAGCAGCTTGAGCGGGAGAGGTAGCACAGATACGCAGTATTTT.